This TCR delta chain emerged from a study of Vδ1+ human thymocytes. Study-wide findings and caveats: Despite high sort purity, about 20% of thymic T cell receptor delta sequences were Vdelta2. Thymic TRG and TRD repertoires appeared highly polyclonal, with Gaussian CDR3 length distributions.

After alphabeta T cell depletion, CD3+ Vdelta1+ Vdelta2- thymocytes were sorted. Purity of the sorted Vdelta1+ thymocytes ranged from 98% to 99.6%. This CDR3 region has 16 residues. Unmatched junction bases numbered 3, after V lost 0 bases and J lost 0 bases. Per germline, CDR1 TSWWSYY and CDR2 QGS. A note on this clone: What it binds is not known.

RNA was extracted from the cells and then reverse transcribed. The CDR3 regions were amplified by multiplex PCR from V-gene primers to a constant-region primer. TCRdb re-analyzed the multiplex PCR reads via CATT. The sample includes 20,000 to 25,000 delta-chain clones, about 31% of them seen just once. The chain is built from TRDV1 and TRDJ1; TRDD3 matches 8 bases. The TCR sequence derives from a boy younger than two who had congenital heart surgery. The specimen was Vdelta1+ gamma-delta thymocytes from the thymus. Subset specified: FACS-sorted CD3+ TCRalphabeta- TCRVdelta1+ TCRVdelta2- thymocytes. The DNA of the CDR3 is TGTGCTCTTGGGGAACTAGGCTGGGGGAACACCGATAAACTCATCTTT. Its protein product is CALGELGWGNTDKLIF.